This TCR beta chain is drawn from a study of cytomegalovirus exposure and HLA in healthy donors. J gave up 2 bases and V 3 bases, and 1 base lay outside the gene matches. The CDR3 length is 14 residues. CDR1 is GTSNPN and CDR2 is SVGIG in the germline V gene (reference sequence). It was with 60 Vbeta and 13 Jbeta primers that the PCR ran. Sequencing used immunoSEQ multiplex PCR; TCRdb keeps in-frame clones, though not all of them. The sample has 150,000 to 200,000 clones, over 70% seen once; the top ten hold approximately 3%. Study findings and constraints: A classifier reportedly called cytomegalovirus status with high sensitivity and specificity. With further analysis later on, most CMV-associated TCR beta chains appeared HLA-restricted.

Worth noting for this clone: Antigen specificity is unknown.

The chain employs TRBV30 and TRBJ2-6, with 7 bases aligning to TRBD2. What was sequenced was PBMCs. This receptor was identified in a woman between 45 and 60 years old in good health and CMV-seropositive. The CDR3 protein is CAWRGGAGANVLTF. The CDR3 DNA reads as TGTGCCTGGAGGGGGGGGGCTGGGGCCAACGTCCTGACTTTC.